The 16 T cell receptor beta chains in this list originate from one sample, sequenced in a study of cytomegalovirus exposure and HLA in healthy donors. The primer mix had 60 Vbeta and 13 Jbeta primers. The assay was immunoSEQ multiplex PCR, and TCRdb's table has in-frame clones only and misses some. Of about 120,000 clones listed, 74% are singletons. Sequencing was performed on PBMCs. The receptor source for this set is a human donor in good health.

V and J are TRBV12-5 and TRBJ2-3; 7 bases line up with TRBD1. The CDR3 totals 15 residues. The germline V gene has CDR1 LGHNT and CDR2 FRNRAP. The V gene end was trimmed by 3 bases and the J gene end by 1 base; junction bases not matched to a gene: 4. Written as DNA, the CDR3 is TGTGCTAGTGGTTTTGGACAGGTTGGCACAGATACGCAGTATTTT. This gives the protein CASGFGQVGTDTQYF.

The chain couples TRBV27 to TRBJ2-3; D perhaps matches TRBD1 (6 bases). V gave up 6 bases and J gave up 5 bases, with 18 bases separating them. The germline V gene has CDR1 MNHEY and CDR2 SMNVEV (reference sequence). The CDR3 length is 15 residues. CDR3 DNA sequence: TGTGCCAGCAGCCAAGGAGGCAGGGGTGAAGATACGCAGTATTTT. It codes for CASSQGGRGEDTQYF.

The CDR3 coding sequence is TGTGCCAGCAGTCCTTTTGGGGGCGGAGAGCAGTACTTC. Its translation: CASSPFGGGEQYF. The chain recombines TRBV27 with TRBJ2-7, with TRBD1 as a possible D gene (6 bases). CDR1 is MNHEY, CDR2 SMNVEV, per germline (reference sequence). The CDR3 has 13 residues. The V end was cut by 5 bases, the J end by 7 bases, with 15 bases between.

The rearrangement uses TRBV5-1 and TRBJ2-1, with TRBD1 as a possible D gene (5 bases). The germline V gene encodes CDR1 SGHRS and CDR2 YFSETQ. The CDR3 totals 15 residues. Trimming stripped 0 bases from V and 10 bases from J, with 17 bases between. For the CDR3, the DNA is TGCGCCAGCAGCTTGGTCGCAGGGAAGTCCCTGGAGCAGTTCTTC. It is translated as CASSLVAGKSLEQFF. Supplemented by reference TRBV5-1 and TRBJ2-1, the full variable domain reads KAGVTQTPRYLIKTRGQQVTLSCSPISGHRSVSWYQQTPGQGLQFLFEYFSETQRNKGNFPGRFSGRQFSNSRSEMNVSTLELGDSALYLCASSLVAGKSLEQFFGPGTRLTVL.

This clone was picked up one time. The chain recombines TRBV9 with TRBJ2-7, with D possibly being TRBD2 (5 bases). CDR3 length: 14 amino acids. The V and J ends lost 0 bases and 0 bases respectively, with 7 bases between them. The V gene's germline CDR1 is SGDLS and CDR2 YYNGEE. The CDR3 is CASSVVGSSYEQYF. Written as DNA, the CDR3 is TGTGCCAGCAGCGTAGTTGGGAGCTCCTACGAGCAGTACTTC.

V gene TRBV19 combines with J gene TRBJ2-7; 7 bases align to TRBD1. Germline trimming cut 3 bases from V and 2 bases from J; bases unmatched to any gene: 4. This CDR3 contains 14 residues. Germline V gene sequence: CDR1 LNHDA, CDR2 SQIVND (reference sequence). CDR3 amino acids: CASSMETGTYEQYF. DNA of the CDR3: TGTGCCAGTAGTATGGAGACAGGGACCTACGAGCAGTACTTC.

The gene calls are TRBV19 and TRBJ2-1; TRBD2 agrees at 7 bases. This CDR3 contains 16 residues. Trimming at V came to 3 bases and at J to 1 base, leaving 6 bases not matched to a gene. Germline V lookup: CDR1 LNHDA, CDR2 SQIVND (reference sequence). CDR3 nucleotides: TGTGCCAGTAGTATCATGTTAGCGGGTTCCTACAATGAGCAGTTCTTC. Translating it yields CASSIMLAGSYNEQFF. Supplemented by reference TRBV19 and TRBJ2-1, the full variable domain reads DGGITQSPKYLFRKEGQNVTLSCEQNLNHDAMYWYRQDPGQGLRLIYYSQIVNDFQKGDIAEGYSVSREKKESFPLTVTSAQKNPTAFYLCASSIMLAGSYNEQFFGPGTRLTVL.

In its sample, this clone was seen a few times. This rearrangement joins TRBV19 to TRBJ1-1; D possibly corresponds to TRBD1 (5 bases). The germline V gene has CDR1 LNHDA and CDR2 SQIVND (reference sequence). Between the trimmed V and J ends, which lost 6 bases and 1 base, there was a span of 9 bases. This CDR3 spans 13 amino acids. CDR3 residues: CASSLRGNTEAFF. DNA for the CDR3: TGTGCCAGTAGCCTTAGGGGGAACACTGAAGCTTTCTTT.

The rearrangement joins TRBV5-1 to TRBJ2-7; TRBD1 is a possible D gene (6 bases). Per the germline V gene, CDR1 is SGHRS and CDR2 is YFSETQ. V lost 4 bases, J lost 6 bases, and 20 bases lay in between. There are 15 residues in the CDR3. The CDR3 is CASSPNTGSGREQYF. In nucleotides, the CDR3 is TGCGCCAGCAGCCCAAACACAGGGTCGGGGCGCGAGCAGTACTTC.

For the CDR3, the DNA is TGCGCCAGCAGCCAAGGGACAGGGAGCTCCTACGAGCAGTACTTC. Its translation: CASSQGTGSSYEQYF. The gene calls are TRBV5-1 and TRBJ2-7, with 9 positions matching TRBD1. The CDR3 has 15 residues. The junction had 5 bases not matched to a gene; V was cut back by 4 bases and J by 0 bases. CDR1 is SGHRS, CDR2 YFSETQ, per germline.

The rearrangement joins TRBV5-5 to TRBJ2-3; tentatively, D is TRBD2 (6 bases). The V gene's germline CDR1 is SGHKS and CDR2 YYEKEE (reference sequence). CDR3 length: 13 residues. The V end lost 5 bases, the J end lost 1 base, and 8 bases lay between the germline ends. CDR3: CASRPSGTDTQYF. In DNA, the CDR3 is TGTGCCAGCAGGCCTAGCGGCACAGATACGCAGTATTTT.

This clone was detected once. This chain joins TRBV9 and TRBJ1-3, with a possible D match to TRBD1 (5 bases). V was shortened by 0 bases and J by 8 bases, with 15 bases between the two germline ends. CDR1 and CDR2 (germline): SGDLS, YYNGEE. The CDR3 is 15 residues long. As DNA, the CDR3 is TGTGCCAGCAGCGTAGCTCCCCAGGGCCCGGACACCATATATTTT. It translates to CASSVAPQGPDTIYF.

The table lists this clone with a few counts. The chain combines TRBV27 with TRBJ1-2; 7 nucleotides agree with TRBD1. J gave up 2 bases and V 6 bases, and 3 bases lay outside the gene matches. The germline CDR1 and CDR2 sequences are MNHEY and SMNVEV (reference sequence). The CDR3 runs to 13 residues. CDR3 coding DNA: TGTGCCAGCAGGTTGACAGGGAACTATGGCTACACCTTC. The encoded protein is CASRLTGNYGYTF.

CDR3 in amino acids: CASSPRWEDYTF. The CDR3 region has the DNA TGTGCCAGTAGTCCCCGATGGGAGGACTACACCTTC. This rearrangement joins TRBV19 to TRBJ1-2; no definite D call. Per germline, CDR1 LNHDA and CDR2 SQIVND (reference sequence). The CDR3 extends over 12 amino acids. Trimming stripped 5 bases from V and 10 bases from J, with 14 bases between. Full variable domain (missing parts from reference TRBV19 and TRBJ1-2): DGGITQSPKYLFRKEGQNVTLSCEQNLNHDAMYWYRQDPGQGLRLIYYSQIVNDFQKGDIAEGYSVSREKKESFPLTVTSAQKNPTAFYLCASSPRWEDYTFGSGTRLTVV.

This clone was seen a few times. The chain recombines TRBV6-4 with TRBJ2-3, with D unresolved. Per the germline V gene, CDR1 is MRHNA and CDR2 is SNTAGT. The CDR3 loop spans 13 amino acids. V was trimmed by 6 bases and J by 0 bases, leaving 7 bases between them. Here the CDR3 reads CASRAASTDTQYF. The CDR3 nucleotides are TGTGCCAGCAGGGCTGCTAGCACAGATACGCAGTATTTT.

This chain uses TRBV28 with TRBJ1-5; D is unresolved. Germline V gives CDR1 MDHEN, CDR2 SYDVKM. V lost 7 bases and J 0 bases, leaving 31 bases between the germline ends. The CDR3 is 21 residues long. The CDR3 nucleotides read TGTGCCAGCAACCAATCCGGACGGCCGGTAATGAGGGCTAATAGCAATCAGCCCCAGCATTTT. Translating it yields CASNQSGRPVMRANSNQPQHF.